These 25 T cell receptor beta chains were sequenced from one sample in a study of shared clonotypes between healthy human individuals (dated by TCRdb to about 2020). Libraries came from the immunoSEQ multiplex PCR assay. TCRdb limited this immuneACCESS table to in-frame rearrangements with V and J called. A share of clones is missing; checked studies link under half to unresolved V genes, and the rest is unexplained. The sample records about 330,000 clones, around nine tenths of which are singletons. Together, the top ten hold 15% to 20% of the sample. Sequences were obtained from memory CD8+ T cells sorted from blood. Read against the paper, the sample's cell subset or site label means: CD45RO+ cells pooled with CCR7-negative TemRA cells. These receptors came from a man between 18 and 29 years old in good health.

The chain employs TRBV7-8 and TRBJ2-5; D may be TRBD2 (5 bases). This CDR3 comprises 15 residues. Germline loops: CDR1 SGHVS, CDR2 FQNEAQ. Trimming shortened V by 3 bases and J by 5 bases, and 16 bases separated the two germline ends. CDR3 sequence (DNA): TGTGCCAGCAGCTTCGTCGGGATGAGGTGGGAGACCCAGTACTTC. Translated, it gives CASSFVGMRWETQYF.

The V and J genes are TRBV6-1 and TRBJ1-6; 12 bases align to TRBD1. The germline V gene encodes CDR1 MNHNS and CDR2 SASEGT. Germline trimming cut 3 bases from V and 6 bases from J; bases unmatched to any gene: 3. The CDR3 runs to 16 residues. CDR3 sequence: CASSEGQGAGNSPLHF. Written as DNA, the CDR3 is TGTGCCAGCAGTGAGGGACAGGGGGCAGGTAATTCACCCCTCCACTTT.

A word on this clone: At one end the junction does not follow the germline gene, possibly because of a read error. As DNA, the CDR3 is TGTGCTAGCAGCCGCCTAGCGGGGATGATTAGCTCCTACAATGAGCAGTTCTTC. Its translation is CASSRLAGMISSYNEQFF. The chain has TRBV7-7 and TRBJ2-1; TRBD2 matches 9 bases. Looked up from germline, CDR1 is SSHAT and CDR2 is FNYEAQ (reference sequence). The CDR3 contains 18 residues.

The chain carries TRBV5-6 and TRBJ2-5; 8 bases align to TRBD2. The germline V gene has CDR1 SGHDT and CDR2 YYEEEE. This CDR3 comprises 15 residues. The J segment lost 4 bases and the V segment lost 4 bases, leaving 9 bases of the junction unmatched. CDR3 protein: CASSPAGGLLETQYF. In nucleotides, the CDR3 is TGTGCCAGCAGCCCGGCGGGGGGCCTCTTAGAGACCCAGTACTTC.

In its sample, this clone was seen once. Other nucleotide sequences from this sample produce the same CDR3. This chain uses TRBV5-1 with TRBJ2-1, with D possibly being TRBD2 (5 bases). The V end lost 4 bases, the J end lost 8 bases, and 7 bases lay between the germline ends. Germline V gene lookup returns CDR1 SGHRS and CDR2 YFSETQ. The CDR3 consists of 11 residues. Written as DNA, the CDR3 is TGCGCCAGCAGCCCGGGATATGAGCAGTTCTTC. The encoded protein is CASSPGYEQFF.

This chain links TRBV5-1 with TRBJ1-1; D may be TRBD1 (6 bases). Germline V gene lookup returns CDR1 SGHRS and CDR2 YFSETQ. V shed 4 bases and J shed 7 bases, with 11 bases lying between them. The CDR3 is 12 amino acids. As DNA, the CDR3 is TGCGCCAGCAGCGTACAGGGAATTGAAGCTTTCTTT. This encodes CASSVQGIEAFF.

CDR3 DNA sequence: TGCAGCGTTCAGACAGGGGTAGTCTACGAGCAGTACTTC. Protein: CSVQTGVVYEQYF. This chain connects TRBV29-1 to TRBJ2-7, with 8 bases fitting TRBD1. Germline V CDR1 and CDR2: SQVTM, ANQGSEA. The junction had 6 bases not matched to a gene; V was cut back by 5 bases and J by 3 bases. CDR3 length equals 13 residues.

This rearrangement joins TRBV4-3 to TRBJ2-1, with D perhaps matching TRBD2 (6 bases). Germline V lookup: CDR1 LGHNA, CDR2 YSLEER. Trimming took 0 bases from V and 9 from J, leaving 9 bases between them. There are 13 residues in the CDR3. The CDR3 coding sequence is TGCGCCAGCAGCCAAGATTTGGGGGGTGAGCAGTTCTTC. This encodes CASSQDLGGEQFF.

This CDR3 reads CASSQAGQGNTEAFF. As DNA, the CDR3 is TGCGCCAGCAGCCAAGCAGGACAGGGGAACACTGAAGCTTTCTTT. The chain employs TRBV4-3 and TRBJ1-1; 8 nucleotides line up with TRBD1. The CDR3 contains 15 residues. Germline CDR1 reads LGHNA; CDR2 reads YSLEER. Losses at the gene ends were 1 base for V and 1 base for J; bases not matched to a gene: 2.

The V call is TRBV9, the J call TRBJ2-7; no firm D call. V was clipped by 2 bases and J by 0 bases, with 18 bases between them. Germline V lookup: CDR1 SGDLS, CDR2 YYNGEE. The CDR3 loop spans 17 amino acids. CDR3 in amino acids: CASSVRSPVGPSYEQYF. CDR3 sequence (DNA): TGTGCCAGCAGCGTCCGTAGCCCCGTTGGGCCCTCCTACGAGCAGTACTTC. Supplemented by reference TRBV9 and TRBJ2-7, the full variable domain reads DSGVTQTPKHLITATGQRVTLRCSPRSGDLSVYWYQQSLDQGLQFLIQYYNGEERAKGNILERFSAQQFPDLHSELNLSSLELGDSALYFCASSVRSPVGPSYEQYFGPGTRLTVT.

J is TRBJ2-7 and V is TRBV9; D is perhaps TRBD1 (7 bases). The germline V and J ends were trimmed by 0 bases and 4 bases, with 14 bases remaining between them. The CDR3 extends over 15 amino acids. CDR1 is SGDLS, CDR2 YYNGEE, per germline. CDR3 loop: CASSVAAGQTYEQYF. In DNA, the CDR3 is TGTGCCAGCAGCGTAGCGGCGGGACAGACGTACGAGCAGTACTTC.

Here the CDR3 reads CASSQVSGGAYEQYF. Here the CDR3 DNA reads TGCGCCAGCAGCCAAGTGAGTGGCGGGGCCTACGAGCAGTACTTC. The chain has TRBV4-3 and TRBJ2-7, with D possibly TRBD2 on 6 matching bases. The CDR3 loop spans 15 amino acids. Trimming took 1 base from V and 2 from J, leaving 12 bases between them. CDR1 is LGHNA and CDR2 is YSLEER in the germline V gene.

The chain links TRBV29-1 to TRBJ2-7; TRBD2 matches 10 bases. J was trimmed by 1 base and V by 3 bases; bases with no gene match: 12. Germline-derived CDR1 and CDR2 are SQVTM and ANQGSEA. The CDR3 sequence is 17 residues long. CDR3 in amino acids: CSVELGGLAGGSYEQYF. CDR3 in DNA: TGCAGCGTTGAGTTGGGAGGGTTAGCGGGGGGTTCCTACGAGCAGTACTTC.

This clone has a single count. V gene TRBV6-1 combines with J gene TRBJ1-1; D is undetermined. The CDR3 loop spans 14 amino acids. Germline V gives CDR1 MNHNS, CDR2 SASEGT. V lost 0 bases and J lost 3, with 8 bases in between. CDR3 residues: CASSEAIRDTEAFF. The CDR3 DNA follows: TGTGCCAGCAGTGAAGCCATTAGGGACACTGAAGCTTTCTTT.

This rearrangement joins TRBV4-1 to TRBJ2-1; possible D gene TRBD1, 6 bases. The CDR3 runs 14 residues. From germline, CDR1 is MGHRA and CDR2 YSYEKL. V lost 4 bases and J lost 4, with 11 bases in between. CDR3: CASSPRTDYNEQFF. CDR3 DNA: TGCGCCAGCAGCCCCCGGACAGATTACAATGAGCAGTTCTTC.

This chain uses TRBV28 with TRBJ1-1; D ambiguous. V shed 2 bases and J shed 4 bases, with 11 bases lying between them. CDR1 is MDHEN, CDR2 SYDVKM, per germline. The CDR3 sequence is 14 residues long. The CDR3 loop is CASSLTEEITEAFF. CDR3 DNA sequence: TGTGCCAGCAGTTTAACAGAAGAGATCACTGAAGCTTTCTTT.

The chain recombines TRBV15 with TRBJ1-1; D unclear. The V gene lost 0 bases and the J gene lost 1 base, with 3 bases spanning the gap. The CDR3 is 13 amino acids. Germline values: CDR1 LNHNV, CDR2 YYDKDF (reference sequence). CDR3 loop: CATSRDPNTEAFF. The CDR3 DNA sequence: TGTGCCACCAGCAGAGATCCGAACACTGAAGCTTTCTTT.

V and J are TRBV30 and TRBJ2-7, with D tentatively TRBD1 or TRBD2 (5 bases each). CDR3 length: 13 amino acids. Germline assignment: CDR1 GTSNPN and CDR2 SVGIG (reference sequence). Trimming stripped 1 base from V and 5 bases from J, with 12 bases between. This chain's CDR3 is CAWSAVGTHEQYF. The DNA of the CDR3 is TGTGCCTGGAGTGCTGTAGGGACCCACGAGCAGTACTTC.

The DNA for the CDR3 is TGCGCCAGCAGCCAAGGAAGGGTTGGCTACGAGCAGTACTTC. This codes for CASSQGRVGYEQYF. This rearrangement joins TRBV4-1 to TRBJ2-7; D uncertain. Between the trimmed V and J ends, which lost 1 base and 3 bases, there was a span of 10 bases. CDR3 length: 14 residues. Germline-derived CDR1 and CDR2 are MGHRA and YSYEKL.

The rearrangement uses TRBV27 and TRBJ2-7; TRBD2 might be the D (6 bases). Germline CDR1 MNHEY, CDR2 SMNVEV (reference sequence). Trimming removed 4 bases from V and 1 base from J, with 14 bases in between. The CDR3 has 15 residues. The CDR3 DNA reads TGTGCCAGCAGTTGGTTCTCGAGCGGGTCCTACGAGCAGTACTTC. Protein product: CASSWFSSGSYEQYF.

The V and J genes are TRBV6-1 and TRBJ1-5; 9 nucleotides agree with TRBD1. Germline CDR1 is MNHNS and CDR2 is SASEGT. V was clipped by 2 bases and J by 0 bases; unmatched bases: 5. The CDR3 is made up of 17 amino acids. Here the CDR3 DNA reads TGTGCCAGCAGTGAATGGACAGGGGCGTATAGCAATCAGCCCCAGCATTTT. Amino acid sequence: CASSEWTGAYSNQPQHF.

The V gene is TRBV14, the J gene TRBJ1-6; no clear D gene. The CDR3 covers 12 residues. The V and J ends lost 11 bases and 9 bases respectively, with 14 bases between them. Germline V gene sequence: CDR1 SGHDN, CDR2 FVKESK. This CDR3 reads CASRRRSSPLHF. In DNA form, the CDR3 reads TGTGCCTCTCGGAGGCGGAGTTCACCCCTCCACTTT.

This chain links TRBV2 with TRBJ2-7; D gene uncertain. The CDR3 totals 16 residues. Per the germline V gene, CDR1 is SNHLY and CDR2 is FYNNEI. Trimming removed 6 bases from V and 3 bases from J, with 21 bases in between. CDR3 nucleotides: TGTGCCAGCAGAACCGAACAATGGACCCTTTACTACGAGCAGTACTTC. Translated, it gives CASRTEQWTLYYEQYF.

The chain joins TRBV7-9 to TRBJ2-7, with 9 bases fitting TRBD1. Looked up from germline, CDR1 is SEHNR and CDR2 is FQNEAQ (reference sequence). V was pared by 11 bases and J by 2 bases, with 4 bases of the junction left unmatched. There are 12 residues in the CDR3. In DNA form, the CDR3 reads TGTGCCGGGGGACAGGGCGCCTACGAGCAGTACTTC. This gives the protein CAGGQGAYEQYF.

A remark on this clone: A clone one base away is much larger, so this may be a read error. The sample contains more than one DNA sequence encoding this CDR3. The rearrangement uses TRBV7-6 and TRBJ2-3; no reliable D call. Trimming left V 3 bases short and J 3 bases short, with 4 bases between. Germline values: CDR1 SGHVS, CDR2 FNYEAQ. The CDR3 spans 12 residues. The CDR3: CASSFGTDTQYF. The CDR3 DNA sequence: TGTGCCAGCAGCTTCGGGACAGATACGCAGTATTTT. Full variable domain (missing parts from reference TRBV7-6 and TRBJ2-3): GAGVSQSPRYKVTKRGQDVALRCDPISGHVSLYWYRQALGQGPEFLTYFNYEAQQDKSGLPNDRFSAERPEGSISTLTIQRTEQRDSAMYRCASSFGTDTQYFGPGTRLTVL.